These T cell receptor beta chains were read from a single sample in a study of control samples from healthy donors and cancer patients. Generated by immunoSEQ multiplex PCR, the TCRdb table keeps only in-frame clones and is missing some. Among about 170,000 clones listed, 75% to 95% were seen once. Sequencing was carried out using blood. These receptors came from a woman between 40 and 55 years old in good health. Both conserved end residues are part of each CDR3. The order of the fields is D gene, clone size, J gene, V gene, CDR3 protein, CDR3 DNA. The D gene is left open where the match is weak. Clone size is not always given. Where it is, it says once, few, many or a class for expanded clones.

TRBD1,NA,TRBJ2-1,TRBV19,CASSISDPGQGWKNSYNEQFF,TGTGCCAGTAGTATATCGGATCCGGGACAGGGATGGAAGAACTCCTACAATGAGCAGTTCTTC
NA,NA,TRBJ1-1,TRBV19,CASSMLSGDTEAFF,TGTGCCAGTAGTATGCTCTCTGGGGACACTGAAGCTTTCTTT
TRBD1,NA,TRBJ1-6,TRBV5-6,CASSLGQGAIANSPLHF,TGTGCCAGCAGCTTGGGACAGGGGGCGATTGCAAATTCACCCCTCCACTTT
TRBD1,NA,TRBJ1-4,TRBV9,CASSVSGGTNEKLFF,TGTGCCAGCAGCGTCTCAGGGGGAACTAATGAAAAACTGTTTTTT
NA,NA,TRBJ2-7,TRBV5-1,CASSLGLGYEQYF,TGCGCCAGCAGCTTGGGATTGGGATACGAGCAGTACTTC
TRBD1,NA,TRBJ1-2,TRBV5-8,CASNHRRTGLGGYTF,TGTGCCAGCAATCACCGGAGGACAGGGCTGGGGGGCTACACCTTC
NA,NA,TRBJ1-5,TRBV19,CASIGDWTSNQPQHF,TGTGCCAGTATTGGGGACTGGACCAGCAATCAGCCCCAGCATTTT
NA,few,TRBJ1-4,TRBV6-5,CASSYDSSGEKLFF,TGTGCCAGCAGTTATGACAGCTCTGGTGAAAAACTGTTTTTT
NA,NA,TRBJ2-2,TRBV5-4,CASSFLDSTGELFF,TGTGCCAGCAGCTTTCTGGACAGCACCGGGGAGCTGTTTTTT
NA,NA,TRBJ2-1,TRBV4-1,CASSQYQRASPNEQFF,TGCGCCAGCAGCCAATACCAACGGGCCTCACCCAATGAGCAGTTCTTC
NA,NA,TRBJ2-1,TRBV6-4,CASSDSPGAAYNEQFF,TGTGCCAGCAGTGACTCTCCAGGGGCTGCCTACAATGAGCAGTTCTTC
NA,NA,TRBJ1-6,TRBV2,CASGAGRTNNSPLHF,TGTGCCAGCGGAGCCGGACGGACCAATAATTCACCCCTCCACTTT
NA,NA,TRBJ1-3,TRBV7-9,CASSPGGNTIYF,TGTGCCAGCAGCCCCGGGGGAAACACCATATATTTT
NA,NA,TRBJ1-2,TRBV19,CASLGSIDGYTF,TGTGCCAGTCTGGGGAGTATTGATGGCTACACCTTC
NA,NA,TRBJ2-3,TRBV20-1,CSAGDQYF,TGCAGTGCTGGGGATCAGTATTTT
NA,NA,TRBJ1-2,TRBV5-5,CASSQGASLEYGYTF,TGTGCCAGCAGCCAAGGAGCGTCATTAGAATATGGCTACACCTTC
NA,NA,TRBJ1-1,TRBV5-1,CASSGDVGDTEAFF,TGCGCCAGCAGCGGGGACGTCGGCGACACTGAAGCTTTCTTT
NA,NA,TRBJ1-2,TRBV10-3,CAISEGQEEGYTF,TGTGCCATCAGTGAGGGTCAGGAGGAAGGCTACACCTTC
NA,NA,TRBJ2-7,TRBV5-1,CASRPPQVGELGYEQYF,TGCGCCAGCCGCCCGCCTCAGGTCGGGGAGCTGGGCTACGAGCAGTACTTC
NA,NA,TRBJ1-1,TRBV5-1,CASSLRGVNTEAFF,TGCGCCAGCAGCTTGCGAGGGGTGAACACTGAAGCTTTCTTT
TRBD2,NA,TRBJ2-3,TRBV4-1,CASSRTSGVLDTQYF,TGCGCCAGCAGCCGGACTAGCGGGGTCTTAGATACGCAGTATTTT
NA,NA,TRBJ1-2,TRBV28,CASSFSKGYGYTF,TGTGCCAGCAGTTTTTCTAAAGGCTATGGCTACACCTTC
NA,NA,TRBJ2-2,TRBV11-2,CASSPSPPGELFF,TGTGCCAGCAGCCCGAGCCCCCCCGGGGAGCTGTTTTTT
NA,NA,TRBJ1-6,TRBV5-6,CASSSYRVGSPLHF,TGTGCCAGCAGCTCCTACAGGGTTGGCTCACCCCTCCACTTT
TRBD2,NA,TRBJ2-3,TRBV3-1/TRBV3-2,CASSVTSGGVSPGDTQYF,TGTGCCAGCAGCGTCACTAGCGGGGGCGTTTCTCCCGGAGATACGCAGTATTTT
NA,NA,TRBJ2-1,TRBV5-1,CASSPGVSLEQFF,TGCGCCAGCAGCCCCGGCGTCTCTCTTGAGCAGTTCTTC
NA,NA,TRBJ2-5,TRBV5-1,CASSLISKETQYF,TGCGCCAGCAGCTTGATTAGCAAAGAGACCCAGTACTTC
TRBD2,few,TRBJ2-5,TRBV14,CASSQERAGGVKTQYF,TGTGCCAGCAGCCAAGAGAGGGCGGGGGGAGTCAAGACCCAGTACTTC
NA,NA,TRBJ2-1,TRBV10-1,CASSVGGEWDEQFF,TGCGCCAGCAGTGTCGGCGGGGAGTGGGATGAGCAGTTCTTC
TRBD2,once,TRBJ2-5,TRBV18,CASSPPGTSGGPSAQYF,TGTGCCAGCTCACCACCAGGGACTAGCGGGGGGCCCAGCGCCCAGTACTTC
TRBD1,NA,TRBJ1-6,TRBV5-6,CASSWDRTPSPLHF,TGTGCCAGCAGTTGGGACAGGACACCTTCACCCCTCCACTTT
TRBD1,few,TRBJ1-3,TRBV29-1,CSVTTGVNTIYF,TGCAGCGTTACGACAGGGGTAAACACCATATATTTT
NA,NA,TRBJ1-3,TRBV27,CASSWDVSGNIIYF,TGTGCCAGCAGTTGGGACGTCTCTGGAAACATCATATATTTT
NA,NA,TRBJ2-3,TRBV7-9,CASISWRERFTDTQYF,TGTGCCAGCATCTCCTGGAGAGAGAGATTCACAGATACGCAGTATTTT
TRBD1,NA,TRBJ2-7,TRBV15,CATSTKGAAYEQYF,TGTGCCACCAGCACCAAGGGGGCGGCTTACGAGCAGTACTTC
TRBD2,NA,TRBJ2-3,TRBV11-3,CASSLDRTSGGARADTQYF,TGTGCCAGCAGCTTAGATCGGACTAGCGGGGGGGCCCGGGCAGATACGCAGTATTTT
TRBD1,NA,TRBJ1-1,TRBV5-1,CASSLIGTDEAFF,TGCGCCAGCAGCTTGATCGGGACAGATGAAGCTTTCTTT
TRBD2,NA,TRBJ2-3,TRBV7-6,CASSLDIAGGILSTDTQYF,TGTGCCAGCAGCTTAGATATCGCGGGGGGCATTCTAAGCACAGATACGCAGTATTTT
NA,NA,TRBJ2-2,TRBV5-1,CASSHQAPGELFF,TGCGCCAGCAGCCATCAGGCGCCCGGGGAGCTGTTTTTT
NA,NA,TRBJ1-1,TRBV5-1,CASSPLLSGDTEAFF,TGCGCCAGCAGCCCGCTTTTGTCCGGGGACACTGAAGCTTTCTTT